This TCR beta chain derives from a study of T-cell reconstitution after alpha-beta-depleted transplantation in children. Unique molecular identifiers were incorporated when the TCRbeta library was constructed. TCRdb called the PCR reads again in MiXCR, with one record for every CDR3 protein. Here the sample spans hundreds of thousands of distinct CDR3 sequences, 16% being singletons. Germline CDR1 and CDR2: KGHDR and SFDVKD. The CDR3 has 13 amino acids. Trimming removed 3 bases at V and 1 base at J, with 6 bases between. The rearrangement uses TRBV24-1 and TRBJ2-7; D remains ambiguous. The sequence came from a human donor who donated a stem cell graft to a child with acute myeloid leukemia. The sequencing here drew on PBMCs from the stem cell graft donor, taken from the stem cell graft. As DNA, the CDR3 is TGTGCCACCAGTGATCCGTATTCCTACGAGCAGTACTTC. This codes for CATSDPYSYEQYF.